This TCR beta chain appears in the sequencing data of a study of T cell responses to AZD1222 COVID-19 vaccine. Study in general: Researchers grouped second doses given at about 4 or about 12 weeks into one pool. Whole-study results and caveats: Targeting of unmutated variant regions was reportedly seen in nearly half of spike-specific TCRs. The study found Spike-specific TCR breadth and depth rose after two AZD1222 doses. Across the whole spike, CD4 TCRs peaked at regions 160-218 and 743-854.

Germline lookup yields CDR1 MNHEY and CDR2 SVGAGI. The length of the CDR3 is 15 residues. J gave up 5 bases and V 7 bases, and 6 bases lay outside the gene matches. With regard to this clone: Its antigen is not identified.

The data were produced by immunoSEQ multiplex PCR, yet TCRdb's version contains in-frame clones alone and is incomplete. The table lists about 100,000 clones, nearly 90% of them singletons, with 2.8% in the top ten. The receptor comes from an adult in good health. The V gene is TRBV6-5, the J gene TRBJ1-6; 9 nucleotides agree with TRBD1. Sequenced here: peripheral blood, sampled on day 0 of AZD1222 vaccination. This CDR3 reads CASKLRDRDNSPLHF. The CDR3 region has the DNA TGTGCCAGCAAACTTCGGGACAGGGATAATTCACCCCTCCACTTT.